Below, 20 T cell receptor beta chains from the same sample are listed, as sequenced in a study of shared clonotypes between healthy human individuals. Sequencing was performed with immunoSEQ multiplex PCR; in TCRdb, only in-frame clones are kept and a portion is missing. The sample lists around 2.5 million clones, over 85% occurring once. Sequenced input: naive CD4+ T cells from PBMCs. As to subset: CD45RA+ positively selected. These receptors originate from a man younger than 30 in good health. Some clones in this sample may be carry-over from other donors' samples.

The chain links TRBV6-6 to TRBJ2-4, with unresolved D. The CDR3 loop spans 15 amino acids. V was shortened by 2 bases and J by 4 bases, with 12 bases between the two germline ends. Germline assignment: CDR1 MNHNY and CDR2 SVGAGI (reference sequence). Here the CDR3 DNA reads TGTGCCAGCAGTTACGCCCGACAAGGAAAAAACATTCAGTACTTC. It encodes CASSYARQGKNIQYF.

The rearrangement links TRBV7-6 to TRBJ2-5, with D unclear. V lost 1 base and J lost 5, with 8 bases in between. CDR3 length: 13 residues. Looked up from germline, CDR1 is SGHVS and CDR2 is FNYEAQ. The CDR3 DNA reads as TGTGCCAGCAGCTTAGGGGTTTGGGAGACCCAGTACTTC. This codes for CASSLGVWETQYF.

The genes are TRBV5-6 and TRBJ2-5; D possibly matches TRBD1 or TRBD2 (5 bases each). Between the trimmed V and J ends, which lost 2 bases and 3 bases, there was a span of 8 bases. Germline CDR1 and CDR2: SGHDT and YYEEEE. This CDR3 has 13 residues. CDR3 nucleotides: TGTGCCAGCAGCTTTTTGGGGGAAGAGACCCAGTACTTC. Its translation is CASSFLGEETQYF. Using reference TRBV5-6 and TRBJ2-5 for the parts outside the CDR3, the full variable domain is DAGVTQSPTHLIKTRGQQVTLRCSPKSGHDTVSWYQQALGQGPQFIFQYYEEEERQRGNFPDRFSGHQFPNYSSELNVNALLLGDSALYLCASSFLGEETQYFGPGTRLLVL.

The chain combines TRBV9 with TRBJ2-5, with TRBD2 matching 10 bases. This CDR3 is 16 amino acids long. J lost 5 bases, V lost 0 bases, and 7 bases had no gene match. Germline V gene data show CDR1 as SGDLS and CDR2 as YYNGEE. The CDR3 protein is CASSVAPAGGGETQYF. The CDR3 DNA reads TGTGCCAGCAGCGTAGCCCCAGCGGGGGGGGGCGAGACCCAGTACTTC.

The chain's CDR3 is CASLAQVLGNEQYF. The CDR3 DNA reads as TGTGCCAGCCTGGCCCAGGTGCTGGGGAACGAGCAGTACTTC. The rearrangement joins TRBV28 to TRBJ2-7; D ambiguous. With 8 bases removed from V and 5 bases from J, the gap between germline ends came to 19 bases. CDR3 size: 14 residues. Germline lookup yields CDR1 MDHEN and CDR2 SYDVKM.

This chain links TRBV7-8 with TRBJ1-2; no reliable D call. V lost 0 bases and J 4 bases, leaving 12 bases between the germline ends. In germline, CDR1 is SGHVS, CDR2 FQNEAQ. The CDR3 is 15 residues long. CDR3 DNA: TGTGCCAGCAGCTTAGCGACACAGCCGATCTATGGCTACACCTTC. Translation gives CASSLATQPIYGYTF.

This clone was detected only once. V and J are TRBV19 and TRBJ1-2; no definite D call. Trimming left V 3 bases short and J 4 bases short, with 9 bases between. The germline V gene has CDR1 LNHDA and CDR2 SQIVND (reference sequence). The CDR3 is 13 residues long. The CDR3 spells CASSMRQSYGYTF. DNA for the CDR3: TGTGCCAGTAGTATGCGGCAATCCTATGGCTACACCTTC.

Note on this clone: This sample also contains other DNA sequences that code for the same CDR3. V gene TRBV5-1 combines with J gene TRBJ2-7; no clear D gene. The V gene's germline CDR1 is SGHRS and CDR2 YFSETQ. The CDR3 consists of 11 residues. Deletions cut 4 bases from V and 4 bases from J, with 6 bases between. The chain's CDR3 is CASSPGYEQYF. The CDR3 coding sequence is TGCGCCAGCAGCCCCGGTTACGAGCAGTACTTC. Supplemented by reference TRBV5-1 and TRBJ2-7, the full variable domain reads KAGVTQTPRYLIKTRGQQVTLSCSPISGHRSVSWYQQTPGQGLQFLFEYFSETQRNKGNFPGRFSGRQFSNSRSEMNVSTLELGDSALYLCASSPGYEQYFGPGTRLTVT.

The V and J genes are TRBV10-3 and TRBJ2-2, with D tentatively TRBD2 (5 bases). Germline V gene lookup returns CDR1 ENHRY and CDR2 SYGVKD. The V gene lost 7 bases and the J gene lost 4 bases, with 13 bases spanning the gap. This CDR3 has 14 amino acids. CDR3 bases: TGTGCCATCAAACGGGAAGCTCGCACCGGGGAGCTGTTTTTT. Translating gives CAIKREARTGELFF.

This rearrangement joins TRBV7-9 to TRBJ2-7; D is unresolved. Germline lookup yields CDR1 SEHNR and CDR2 FQNEAQ (reference sequence). The CDR3 loop spans 12 amino acids. The V end was cut by 7 bases, the J end by 5 bases, with 12 bases between. The CDR3 DNA reads as TGTGCCAGCACCATATCAGGCCACGAGCAGTACTTC. This codes for CASTISGHEQYF. Complete variable domain (other parts from reference TRBV7-9 and TRBJ2-7): DTGVSQNPRHKITKRGQNVTFRCDPISEHNRLYWYRQTLGQGPEFLTYFQNEAQLEKSRLLSDRFSAERPKGSFSTLEIQRTEQGDSAMYLCASTISGHEQYFGPGTRLTVT.

Worth noting for this clone: Distinct nucleotide sequences in the sample also encode this CDR3. The J gene is TRBJ2-2, the V gene TRBV9, with TRBD2 matching over 13 bases. Germline V gene sequence: CDR1 SGDLS, CDR2 YYNGEE. Losses at the gene ends were 2 bases for V and 5 bases for J; bases not matched to a gene: 0. The CDR3 runs to 15 residues. The CDR3 spells CASSVTSGRTGELFF. In nucleotides, the CDR3 is TGTGCCAGCAGCGTGACTAGCGGGAGGACCGGGGAGCTGTTTTTT. Full variable domain (rest looked up from reference TRBV9 and TRBJ2-2): DSGVTQTPKHLITATGQRVTLRCSPRSGDLSVYWYQQSLDQGLQFLIQYYNGEERAKGNILERFSAQQFPDLHSELNLSSLELGDSALYFCASSVTSGRTGELFFGEGSRLTVL.

This clone is a singleton in its sample. The chain combines TRBV11-3 with TRBJ2-2, with 7 bases that match TRBD2. This CDR3 has 16 amino acids. V shed 1 base and J 4 bases; nucleotides not matched to a gene: 6. The germline V gene has CDR1 SGHNT and CDR2 YENEEA. The CDR3 spells CASSLGLAWGTGELFF. CDR3 bases: TGTGCCAGCAGCTTAGGACTAGCTTGGGGCACCGGGGAGCTGTTTTTT.

This clone was observed a few times. The chain joins TRBV6-5 to TRBJ2-2; D is undetermined. The germline V gene encodes CDR1 MNHEY and CDR2 SVGAGI. The V gene lost 6 bases and the J gene lost 1 base, with 3 bases spanning the gap. This CDR3 has 12 residues. The CDR3 DNA follows: TGTGCCAGCAGGGGGAACACCGGGGAGCTGTTTTTT. Its translation: CASRGNTGELFF.

The CDR3 loop reads CASRRIITDTQYF. The CDR3 DNA reads TGCGCCAGCAGGAGGATTATCACAGATACGCAGTATTTT. The rearrangement joins TRBV4-1 to TRBJ2-3; D call uncertain. The CDR3 is made up of 13 amino acids. Deletions cut 6 bases from V and 2 bases from J, with 9 bases between. In germline, CDR1 is MGHRA, CDR2 YSYEKL.

This chain connects TRBV5-1 to TRBJ1-5; 7 bases line up with TRBD1. Trimming took 7 bases from V and 6 from J; bases not matched to a gene: 7. Germline loops: CDR1 SGHRS, CDR2 YFSETQ. CDR3 size: 13 residues. CDR3 amino acids: CASSTGEGQPQHF. The CDR3 DNA is TGCGCCAGCTCTACAGGGGAGGGTCAGCCCCAGCATTTT.

The chain uses TRBV6-4 and TRBJ1-5; D not certain. Germline V gene sequence: CDR1 MRHNA, CDR2 SNTAGT. CDR3 size: 15 residues. The CDR3 reads CAAAIGGRLEQPQHF. The DNA for the CDR3 is TGTGCGGCAGCGATTGGCGGGCGATTAGAGCAGCCCCAGCATTTT.

This sequence joins TRBV4-1 and TRBJ1-4; D gene unclear. The V end lost 3 bases, the J end lost 5 bases, and 31 bases lay between the germline ends. Germline-derived CDR1 and CDR2 are MGHRA and YSYEKL. This CDR3 contains 21 residues. For the CDR3, the DNA is TGCGCCAGCAGCCATTTTTTTATTGGTCGGCCAGCCCGAAGGGAAAATGAAAAACTGTTTTTT. Amino acid sequence: CASSHFFIGRPARRENEKLFF.

This chain connects TRBV2 to TRBJ2-1, with 7 bases aligning to TRBD1. V trimming: 5 bases; J trimming: 0 bases; junction bases outside the gene matches: 1. Germline V gene sequence: CDR1 SNHLY, CDR2 FYNNEI. The CDR3 length is 14 residues. The CDR3 protein is CASSWDSSYNEQFF. The CDR3 bases are TGTGCCAGCAGTTGGGACAGCTCCTACAATGAGCAGTTCTTC. Filled out from reference TRBV2 and TRBJ2-1, the complete variable domain reads EPEVTQTPSHQVTQMGQEVILRCVPISNHLYFYWYRQILGQKVEFLVSFYNNEISEKSEIFDDQFSVERPDGSNFTLKIRSTKLEDSAMYFCASSWDSSYNEQFFGPGTRLTVL.

The V gene is TRBV7-8, the J gene TRBJ1-5; 9 nucleotides align to TRBD1. The CDR3 consists of 15 residues. V was pared by 6 bases and J by 5 bases, with 8 bases of the junction left unmatched. Germline CDR1 reads SGHVS; CDR2 reads FQNEAQ. Written as DNA, the CDR3 is TGTGCCAGCAGACCTATGGACAGGGGAGATCAGCCCCAGCATTTT. Residues: CASRPMDRGDQPQHF.

The gene calls are TRBV28 and TRBJ1-2; TRBD1 matches 12 bases. The CDR3 length is 16 residues. CDR1 and CDR2 from the germline V gene are MDHEN and SYDVKM. Unmatched junction bases numbered 12, after V lost 5 bases and J lost 8 bases. CDR3 bases: TGTGCCAGCAGTCCGATGTTGGGACAGGGGGCGGAAGGCTACACCTTC. As protein: CASSPMLGQGAEGYTF.